The text below deals with one T cell receptor beta chain. Its antigen is not identified. The CDR3 has 13 amino acids. V shed 3 bases and J 3 bases; nucleotides not matched to a gene: 1. The V gene's germline CDR1 is SGHDT and CDR2 YYEEEE. The investigators amplified TCR beta CDR3 regions from RNA transcripts. During a first-round RT-PCR of the TCR CDR3, the HTBI primer set was used. TCRdb redid the calling of the multiplex PCR reads with MiXCR, one entry per CDR3 protein. The sample holds 400,000 to 600,000 distinct CDR3 sequences, around 15% seen once. These data are taken from a study of T cells in Graves' hyperthyroidism and ophthalmopathy. Study-wide results and limits: Most thyroid clonotypes that were expanded above 0.001 also turned up in blood.

Enrolled ophthalmopathy patients presented with a Clinical Activity Score of at least 3, a NOSPECS grade of at least 4, and disease duration under 3 months. Isolation of PBMCs was performed on around 10 ml fresh peripheral blood. Sequencing used blood. The receptor comes from a woman under 40 with Graves' ophthalmopathy. The gene calls are TRBV5-6 and TRBJ1-2, with 8 bases aligning to TRBD1. The CDR3 region is CASSSDRDYGYTF. DNA for the CDR3: TGTGCCAGCAGCTCGGACAGGGACTATGGCTACACCTTC.